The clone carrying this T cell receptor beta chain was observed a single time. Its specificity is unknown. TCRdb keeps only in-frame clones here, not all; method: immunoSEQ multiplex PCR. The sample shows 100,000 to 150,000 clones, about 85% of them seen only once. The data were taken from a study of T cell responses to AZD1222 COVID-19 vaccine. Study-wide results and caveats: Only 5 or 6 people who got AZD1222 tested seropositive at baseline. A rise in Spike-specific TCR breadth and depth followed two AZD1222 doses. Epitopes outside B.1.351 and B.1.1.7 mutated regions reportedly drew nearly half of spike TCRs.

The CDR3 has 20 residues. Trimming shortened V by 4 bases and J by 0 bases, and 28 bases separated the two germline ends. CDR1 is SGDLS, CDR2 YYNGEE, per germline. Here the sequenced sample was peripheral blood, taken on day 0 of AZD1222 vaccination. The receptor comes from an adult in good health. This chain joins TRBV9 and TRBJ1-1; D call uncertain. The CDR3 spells CASSLLYTEKFGNMNTEAFF. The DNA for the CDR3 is TGTGCCAGCAGCCTTCTTTATACAGAAAAATTTGGTAATATGAACACTGAAGCTTTCTTT.